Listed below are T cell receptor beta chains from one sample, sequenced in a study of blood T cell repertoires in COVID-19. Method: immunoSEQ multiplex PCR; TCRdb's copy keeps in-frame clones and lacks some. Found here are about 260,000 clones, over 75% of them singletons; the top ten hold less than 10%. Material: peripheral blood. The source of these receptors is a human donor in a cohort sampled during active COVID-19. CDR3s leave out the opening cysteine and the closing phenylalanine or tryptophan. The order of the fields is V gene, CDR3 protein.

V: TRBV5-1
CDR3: ASSSTAFPGRVDTDTQY

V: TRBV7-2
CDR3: ASSSDRGRNEQF

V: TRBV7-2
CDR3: ASSLGRGPLSYEQY

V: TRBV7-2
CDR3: ASSLTIAPGELF

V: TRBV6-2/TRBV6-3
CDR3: ASSSQVWADTQY

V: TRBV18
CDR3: ASSTGQNDEQY

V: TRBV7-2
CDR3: ASSYAGVTEAF

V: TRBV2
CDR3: ASSRQGNPGNTIY

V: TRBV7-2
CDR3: ASSLYGTGIYEQY

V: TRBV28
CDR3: ASSPRTASNTEAF

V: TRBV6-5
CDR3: ASSYGDRTDIALH

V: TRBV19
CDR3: ASSTDRDWSSYEQY

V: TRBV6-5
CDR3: ASSTRDMAYEQY

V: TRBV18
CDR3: ASSGARYNEQF

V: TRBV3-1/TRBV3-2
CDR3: ASSLSARVSYGYT

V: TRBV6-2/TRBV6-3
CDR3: ASSSRLQETQY

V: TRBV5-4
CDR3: ASSLRQGGTDTQY

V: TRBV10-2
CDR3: ASRKGLSGGVNTGELF

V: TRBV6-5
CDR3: ASSYGTSGYEQY

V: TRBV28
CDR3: ASRPRQDSYNEQF

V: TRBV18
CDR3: ASSPPRGRRENTEAF

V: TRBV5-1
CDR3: ASSHGTGGYNEQF

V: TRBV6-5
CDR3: ASSMTTGVDIQY

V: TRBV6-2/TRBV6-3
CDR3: ASSYSSPGGYGYT

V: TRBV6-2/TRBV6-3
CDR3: ASSYNREKSNQPQH

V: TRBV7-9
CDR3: ASSLGGPVHEQF

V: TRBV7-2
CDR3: ASSPTAGGQETQY

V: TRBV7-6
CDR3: ASSSGTSRTNEQF

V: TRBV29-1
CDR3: SGSWGADNEQF

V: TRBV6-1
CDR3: ASSEGTGKGETQY

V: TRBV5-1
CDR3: ASSTGLAGYNEQF

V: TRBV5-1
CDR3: ASSLDRNTGELF

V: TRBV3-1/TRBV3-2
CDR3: ASSQFGREDLDIQY

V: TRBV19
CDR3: ASKGTGSYEQY

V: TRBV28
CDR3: ASNEEIYGYT

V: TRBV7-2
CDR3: AGAAAGGEGYT

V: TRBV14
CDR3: ASSQVDSGRGPTEAF

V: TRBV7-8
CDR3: ASSPTRVAGDEQY

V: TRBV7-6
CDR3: ASSRGSGSGGTVPTGELF

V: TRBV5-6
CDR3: ASRPGTGTNYGYT

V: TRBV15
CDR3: ATSRSGDAYEQY

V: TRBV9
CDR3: ASSGDQGWDLYNEQF

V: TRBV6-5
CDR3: ASSSTSSGYQPQH

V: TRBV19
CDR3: ASSRRRAGEQY

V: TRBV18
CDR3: ASSPKSRDRGGGQY

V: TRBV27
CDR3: ASMSGARMTQY

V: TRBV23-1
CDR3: ASSQQGESSGNTIY

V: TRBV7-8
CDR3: ASSPTQPSGGAQETQY

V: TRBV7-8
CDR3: ASSRDRGYEQY

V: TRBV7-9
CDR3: ASSPWDTTDTQY

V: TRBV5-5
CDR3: ASSPKEPPGIQYWEQY